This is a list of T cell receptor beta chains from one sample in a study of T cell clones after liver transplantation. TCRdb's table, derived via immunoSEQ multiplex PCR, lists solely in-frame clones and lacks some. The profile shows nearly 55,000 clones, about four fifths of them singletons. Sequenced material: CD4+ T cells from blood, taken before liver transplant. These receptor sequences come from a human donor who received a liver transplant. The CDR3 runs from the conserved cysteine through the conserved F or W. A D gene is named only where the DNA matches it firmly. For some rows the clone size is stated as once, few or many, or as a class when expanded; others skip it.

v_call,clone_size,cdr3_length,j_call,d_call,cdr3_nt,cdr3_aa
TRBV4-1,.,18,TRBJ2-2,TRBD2,TGCGCCAGCAGCCACCCCCTCAGCCGCGGGAGGGGTACCGGGGAGCTGTTTTTT,CASSHPLSRGRGTGELFF
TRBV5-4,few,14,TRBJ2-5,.,TGTGCCAGCAGCTCCTACAGGGAACAAGAGACCCAGTACTTC,CASSSYREQETQYF
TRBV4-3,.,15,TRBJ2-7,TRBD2,TGCGCCAGCAGCCAGGGACTAGCGGATCCCTACGAGCAGTACTTC,CASSQGLADPYEQYF
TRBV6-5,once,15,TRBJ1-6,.,TGTGCCAGCAGTGGCGGACGGAACTATAATTCACCCCTCCACTTT,CASSGGRNYNSPLHF
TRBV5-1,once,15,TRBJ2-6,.,TGCGCCAGCAGCTTGGCTAGCTCTGGGGCCAACGTCCTGACTTTC,CASSLASSGANVLTF
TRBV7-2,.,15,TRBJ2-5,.,TGTGCCAGCAGCCAGGCTTTCGGGCCTGTTGAGACCCAGTACTTC,CASSQAFGPVETQYF
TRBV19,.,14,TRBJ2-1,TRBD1,TGTGCCAGCGGGACAGGGGGCTCCTACAATGAGCAGTTCTTC,CASGTGGSYNEQFF
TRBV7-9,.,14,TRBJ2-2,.,TGTGCCAGCAACTCGGGGGCGAGCGCCGGGGAGCTGTTTTTT,CASNSGASAGELFF
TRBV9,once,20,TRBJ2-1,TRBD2,TGTGCCAGCAGCGTAGGCCGAATTCTTGTACTAGCGGGAGGGTCCCATGAGCAGTTCTTC,CASSVGRILVLAGGSHEQFF
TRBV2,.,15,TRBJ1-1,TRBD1,TGTGCCAGCAGCGGGACAGGGAGGGAGAACACTGAAGCTTTCTTT,CASSGTGRENTEAFF
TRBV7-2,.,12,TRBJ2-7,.,TGTGCCAGCAGCTTCGGAGTGGGCGAGCAGTACTTC,CASSFGVGEQYF
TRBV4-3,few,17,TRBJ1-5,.,TGCGCCAGCAGCCAAGAAAGTCTGATACGGGGCGGACAGCCCCAGCATTTT,CASSQESLIRGGQPQHF
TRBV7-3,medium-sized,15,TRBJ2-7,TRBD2,TGTGCCAGCAGCTCACACCCGGGACTAAACTACGAGCAGTACTTC,CASSSHPGLNYEQYF
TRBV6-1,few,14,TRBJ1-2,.,TGTGCCAGCAGTAAGTGGGATAGTGCGAGGGGCTACACCTTC,CASSKWDSARGYTF
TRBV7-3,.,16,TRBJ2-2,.,TGTGCCAGCAGCCCACTTGGCGGGGCGAACACCGGGGAGCTGTTTTTT,CASSPLGGANTGELFF
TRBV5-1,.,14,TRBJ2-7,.,TGCGCCAGCAGCTTGGAGGGGTACGGTTACGAGCAGTACTTC,CASSLEGYGYEQYF
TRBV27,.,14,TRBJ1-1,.,TGTGCCAGCAGTTTATACAGGGAACACACTGAAGCTTTCTTT,CASSLYREHTEAFF
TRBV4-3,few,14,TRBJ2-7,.,TGCGCCAGCAGCCCGGGATCGAGCTCCTACGAGCAGTACTTC,CASSPGSSSYEQYF